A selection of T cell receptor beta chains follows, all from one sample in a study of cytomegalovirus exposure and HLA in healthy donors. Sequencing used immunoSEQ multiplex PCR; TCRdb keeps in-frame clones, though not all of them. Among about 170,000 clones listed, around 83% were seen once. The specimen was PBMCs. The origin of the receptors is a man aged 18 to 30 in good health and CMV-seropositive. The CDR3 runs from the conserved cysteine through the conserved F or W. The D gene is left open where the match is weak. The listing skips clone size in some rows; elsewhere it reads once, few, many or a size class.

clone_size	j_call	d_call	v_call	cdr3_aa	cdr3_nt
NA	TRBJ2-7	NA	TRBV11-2	CASRDWSSYEQYF	TGTGCCAGCAGGGATTGGAGCTCCTACGAGCAGTACTTC
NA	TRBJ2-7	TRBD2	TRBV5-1	CASSAGGSSYEQYF	TGCGCCAGCAGTGCGGGGGGGAGCTCCTACGAGCAGTACTTC
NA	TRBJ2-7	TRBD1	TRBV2	CASIANSDRAGYEQYF	TGTGCCAGCATTGCTAACTCGGACAGGGCCGGGTACGAGCAGTACTTC
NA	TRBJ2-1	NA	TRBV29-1	CSVGGGLHRGSYNEQFF	TGCAGCGTTGGAGGGGGGCTACACAGGGGATCCTACAATGAGCAGTTCTTC
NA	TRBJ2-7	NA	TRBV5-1	CASSLSSYEQYF	TGCGCCAGCAGTTTAAGCTCCTACGAGCAGTACTTC
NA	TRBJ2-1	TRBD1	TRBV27	CASSARDRVHNEQFF	TGTGCCAGCAGTGCCCGGGACAGGGTCCACAATGAGCAGTTCTTC
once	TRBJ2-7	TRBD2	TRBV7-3	CASSSGLAGVYEQYF	TGTGCCAGCAGCTCCGGACTAGCGGGGGTCTACGAGCAGTACTTC
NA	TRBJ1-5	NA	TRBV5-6	CASSFGVGQPQHF	TGTGCCAGCAGTTTCGGGGTAGGTCAGCCCCAGCATTTT
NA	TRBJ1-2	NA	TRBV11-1	CASSPGGESNYGYTF	TGTGCCAGCAGCCCCGGCGGGGAGTCTAACTATGGCTACACCTTC
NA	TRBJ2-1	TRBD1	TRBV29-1	CSGTGQGISEQFF	TGCAGCGGAACGGGACAGGGAATTAGTGAGCAGTTCTTC
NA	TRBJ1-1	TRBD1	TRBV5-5	CASSLTGGKDTEAFF	TGTGCCAGCAGCCTAACAGGGGGGAAGGACACTGAAGCTTTCTTT
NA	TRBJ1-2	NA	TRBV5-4	CASSLDRLSANYGYTF	TGTGCCAGCAGCTTGGATCGGTTGTCGGCTAACTATGGCTACACCTTC
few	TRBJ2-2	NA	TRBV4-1	CASSIGIGAGELFF	TGCGCCAGCAGCATAGGGATCGGGGCCGGGGAGCTGTTTTTT
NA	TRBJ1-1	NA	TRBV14	CASSPGGAQDTEAFF	TGTGCCAGCAGCCCCGGTGGGGCCCAGGACACTGAAGCTTTCTTT
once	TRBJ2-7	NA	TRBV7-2	CASSLAQVSYEQYF	TGTGCCAGCAGCTTAGCTCAGGTTTCCTACGAGCAGTACTTC
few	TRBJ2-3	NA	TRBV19	CATRTVSTDTQYF	TGTGCCACCCGGACAGTTAGCACAGATACGCAGTATTTT
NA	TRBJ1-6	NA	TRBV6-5	CATSRDSPLHF	TGTGCCACCTCCCGGGATTCACCCCTCCACTTT
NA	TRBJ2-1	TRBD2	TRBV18	CASSLGLASYNEQFF	TGTGCCAGCTCCCTCGGACTAGCTTCCTACAATGAGCAGTTCTTC
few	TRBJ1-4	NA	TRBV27	CARKRSYATNEKLFF	TGTGCCAGAAAGCGGAGTTATGCAACTAATGAAAAACTGTTTTTT
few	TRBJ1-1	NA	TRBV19	CASSIWGQQGTEAFF	TGTGCCAGTAGTATCTGGGGACAACAAGGCACTGAAGCTTTCTTT
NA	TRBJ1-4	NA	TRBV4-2	CASSRPGGAEKLFF	TGTGCCAGCAGCCGGCCGGGGGGGGCTGAAAAACTGTTTTTT
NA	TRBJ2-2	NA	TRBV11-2	CASSLARTGELFF	TGTGCCAGCAGCTTAGCTAGAACCGGGGAGCTGTTTTTT